The 27 T cell receptor beta chains below all came from one sample that was sequenced in a study of blood T cell repertoires in COVID-19. Profiling relied on immunoSEQ multiplex PCR, and the TCRdb table lists in-frame clones only, not all of them. This sample has around 270,000 clones, with 84% found just once. Sequencing used peripheral blood. The origin of the receptors is a woman in her thirties or forties who had recovered from COVID-19.

This clone was recorded a few times. The V call is TRBV7-8, the J call TRBJ2-1; 8 bases fit TRBD1. Germline V CDR1 and CDR2: SGHVS, FQNEAQ. This CDR3 contains 14 residues. Trimming took 5 bases from V and 9 from J; bases not matched to a gene: 9. The DNA for the CDR3 is TGTGCCAGCAGCGGCCGGGACAGGCTGGCTGAGCAGTTCTTC. The encoded protein is CASSGRDRLAEQFF. Using reference TRBV7-8 and TRBJ2-1 for the parts outside the CDR3, the full variable domain is GAGVSQSPRYKVAKRGQDVALRCDPISGHVSLFWYQQALGQGPEFLTYFQNEAQLDKSGLPSDRFFAERPEGSVSTLKIQRTQQEDSAVYLCASSGRDRLAEQFFGPGTRLTVL.

About this clone itself: A junction end diverges from the germline sequence, so it may reflect a read error. The chain has TRBV5-1 and TRBJ2-1, with D possibly matching TRBD1 (5 bases). The germline V gene has CDR1 SGHRS and CDR2 YFSETQ. This CDR3 has 15 residues. The CDR3 coding sequence is TGCGCCAGCAGTTTGGGCAGGGTGGCTAACAATGAGCAGTTCTTC. It encodes CASSLGRVANNEQFF.

The chain has TRBV2 and TRBJ2-3; TRBD2 matches at 9 bases. V was clipped by 2 bases and J by 6 bases; unmatched bases: 6. The CDR3 runs 15 residues. Germline CDR1 and CDR2: SNHLY and FYNNEI. The CDR3: CASSELRGGSDTQYF. The DNA of the CDR3 is TGTGCCAGCAGTGAATTGCGGGGGGGCTCGGATACGCAGTATTTT.

V usage is TRBV11-2 and J usage is TRBJ2-1; D is possibly TRBD1 (6 bases). V was pared by 6 bases and J by 8 bases, with 29 bases between. Per the germline V gene, CDR1 is SGHAT and CDR2 is FQNNGV. This CDR3 spans 18 amino acids. Here the CDR3 DNA reads TGTGCCAGCAGTCGCCAACCGGGACACCCACCCGCCAGAGATGAGCAGTTCTTC. It specifies CASSRQPGHPPARDEQFF.

V and J are TRBV6-5 and TRBJ2-6; no clear D. Germline V gene data show CDR1 as MNHEY and CDR2 as SVGAGI. With 5 bases removed from V and 4 bases from J, the gap between germline ends came to 6 bases. The CDR3 contains 13 residues. CDR3 DNA sequence: TGTGCCAGCAGTCAGGCCGGGGCCAACGTCCTGACTTTC. Its protein is CASSQAGANVLTF.

This clone was recorded at least ten times. The chain combines TRBV29-1 with TRBJ1-5; 8 bases line up with TRBD1. Trimming cost V 5 bases and J 2 bases; bases outside gene matches: 5. Germline-derived CDR1 and CDR2 are SQVTM and ANQGSEA. CDR3 size: 14 residues. The CDR3 coding sequence is TGCAGCGTTCAGACAGGGGTGGGCAATCAGCCCCAGCATTTT. As protein: CSVQTGVGNQPQHF.

The rearrangement uses TRBV19 and TRBJ1-5; 7 positions match TRBD1. J lost 4 bases, V lost 3 bases, and 3 bases had no gene match. This CDR3 has 14 amino acids. Germline CDR1 reads LNHDA; CDR2 reads SQIVND (reference sequence). CDR3 sequence (DNA): TGTGCCAGTAGTATCCAGGGGGAGAATCAGCCCCAGCATTTT. Translated: CASSIQGENQPQHF.

This clone was recorded once. This chain uses TRBV3-1 (or the pseudogene TRBV3-2) with TRBJ1-5, with TRBD1 as a possible D gene (5 bases). This CDR3 region has 15 residues. Germline values: CDR1 LGHDT, CDR2 YNNKEL (reference sequence). V shed 1 base and J shed 6 bases, with 13 bases lying between them. The CDR3 spells CASSQGGGAGQPQHF. As DNA, the CDR3 is TGTGCCAGCAGCCAAGGGGGGGGAGCCGGTCAGCCCCAGCATTTT.

The rearrangement joins TRBV10-3 to TRBJ1-1, with unresolved D. V was clipped by 0 bases and J by 0 bases, with 5 bases between them. CDR3 size: 14 residues. CDR1 and CDR2 (germline): ENHRY, SYGVKD. CDR3 residues: CAISESRVNTEAFF. CDR3 in DNA: TGTGCCATCAGTGAGTCGCGGGTGAACACTGAAGCTTTCTTT.

This chain connects TRBV5-1 to TRBJ1-2; D is perhaps TRBD1 (5 bases). Looked up from germline, CDR1 is SGHRS and CDR2 is YFSETQ. This CDR3 comprises 14 residues. V was shortened by 1 base and J by 2 bases, with 9 bases between the two germline ends. The CDR3 reads CASSLYAGNYGYTF. CDR3 DNA sequence: TGCGCCAGCAGCTTGTATGCAGGGAACTATGGCTACACCTTC.

This chain uses TRBV11-2 with TRBJ1-1; possible D gene TRBD1, 6 bases. The V gene's germline CDR1 is SGHAT and CDR2 FQNNGV. V gave up 4 bases and J gave up 3 bases, with 21 bases separating them. The CDR3 totals 17 residues. Here the CDR3 reads CASSSTRWGEGDTEAFF. The DNA of the CDR3 is TGTGCCAGCAGCTCCACCCGGTGGGGCGAGGGGGACACTGAAGCTTTCTTT.

The chain couples TRBV5-4 to TRBJ2-2; TRBD1 matches 9 bases. J lost 2 bases, V lost 5 bases, and 7 bases had no gene match. This CDR3 region has 16 residues. In germline, CDR1 is SGHNT, CDR2 YYREEE (reference sequence). CDR3 region: CASRPGTGRNTGELFF. The CDR3 bases are TGTGCCAGCAGGCCCGGGACAGGGCGAAACACCGGGGAGCTGTTTTTT.

The chain couples TRBV27 to TRBJ2-7, with TRBD2 identical over 7 bases. The CDR3 sequence is 15 residues long. CDR1 and CDR2 (germline): MNHEY, SMNVEV (reference sequence). Losses at the gene ends were 1 base for V and 6 bases for J; bases not matched to a gene: 9. CDR3 sequence reads: CASSLYGGSSAEQYF. The CDR3 region has the DNA TGTGCCAGCAGTTTATACGGGGGGAGTTCAGCCGAGCAGTACTTC.

In its sample, this clone was seen once. The chain links TRBV20-1 to TRBJ2-1; maybe TRBD1 (6 bases). V dropped 3 bases and J dropped 4 bases, with 13 bases sitting between them. Germline CDR1 and CDR2: DFQATT and SNEGSKA (reference sequence). The length of the CDR3 is 14 residues. The CDR3 DNA follows: TGCAGTGCTAGTGGGACACGAGATTACAATGAGCAGTTCTTC. This translates into CSASGTRDYNEQFF.

The chain employs TRBV19 and TRBJ1-1, with D possibly being TRBD1 (5 bases). CDR1 is LNHDA, CDR2 SQIVND, per germline (reference sequence). The length of the CDR3 is 14 residues. V lost 5 bases, J lost 1 base, and 11 bases lay in between. The CDR3 region has the DNA TGTGCCAGTAGTTTTAGGACACGGAACACTGAAGCTTTCTTT. As protein: CASSFRTRNTEAFF.

The chain recombines TRBV19 with TRBJ1-1; D is perhaps TRBD1 (5 bases). CDR3 length equals 14 residues. With 4 bases removed from V and 3 bases from J, the gap between germline ends came to 12 bases. Germline CDR1 is LNHDA and CDR2 is SQIVND (reference sequence). CDR3 amino acids: CASSTGIRHTEAFF. DNA of the CDR3: TGTGCCAGTAGTACAGGGATAAGACACACTGAAGCTTTCTTT.

The genes are TRBV10-3 and TRBJ1-2; 7 bases agree with TRBD1. The V gene's germline CDR1 is ENHRY and CDR2 SYGVKD. The CDR3 is made up of 15 amino acids. After removal of 7 bases from V and 6 bases from J, the junction contained 14 bases not matched to a gene. In DNA, the CDR3 is TGTGCCATCAAGGCAGAAACAGGGGAATACGATGGCTACACCTTC. Translating gives CAIKAETGEYDGYTF.

J is TRBJ2-1 and V is TRBV24-1, with TRBD1 matching over 11 bases. With V trimmed by 8 bases and J by 7 bases, 6 bases remained unmatched. The CDR3 extends over 14 amino acids. Looked up from germline, CDR1 is KGHDR and CDR2 is SFDVKD. CDR3 sequence (DNA): TGTGCCACCACCCCCGGGACAGGGGGAAATGAGCAGTTCTTC. Encoded protein: CATTPGTGGNEQFF.

This clone was recorded a few times. V gene TRBV3-1 (or the pseudogene TRBV3-2) combines with J gene TRBJ1-3, with D possibly matching TRBD1 (5 bases). The germline V gene encodes CDR1 LGHDT and CDR2 YNNKEL (reference sequence). CDR3 length: 17 residues. The V end lost 0 bases, the J end lost 1 base, and 13 bases lay between the germline ends. CDR3 DNA sequence: TGTGCCAGCAGCCAAGATTATGTAGGGGTTTCTGGAAACACCATATATTTT. This translates into CASSQDYVGVSGNTIYF.

Of note for this clone: This CDR3 is also generated by other DNA sequences in the sample. The genes are TRBV5-4 and TRBJ1-6; TRBD1 matches 7 bases. The germline CDR1 and CDR2 sequences are SGHNT and YYREEE (reference sequence). The CDR3 sequence is 14 residues long. V trimming: 4 bases; J trimming: 7 bases; junction bases outside the gene matches: 5. CDR3 amino acids: CASSLDRDNSPLHF. CDR3 in DNA: TGTGCCAGCAGCCTAGACAGGGACAATTCACCCCTCCACTTT. The full variable domain, rest sourced from reference TRBV5-4 and TRBJ1-6, is ETGVTQSPTHLIKTRGQQVTLRCSSQSGHNTVSWYQQALGQGPQFIFQYYREEENGRGNFPPRFSGLQFPNYSSELNVNALELDDSALYLCASSLDRDNSPLHFGNGTRLTVT.

This clone appeared a single time. The gene calls are TRBV5-1 and TRBJ1-1; D unclear. Germline V gives CDR1 SGHRS, CDR2 YFSETQ. V dropped 2 bases and J dropped 3 bases, with 8 bases sitting between them. This CDR3 comprises 13 residues. CDR3 amino acids: CASSFTMDTEAFF. CDR3 in DNA: TGCGCCAGCAGCTTTACAATGGACACTGAAGCTTTCTTT.

The V gene is TRBV28, the J gene TRBJ2-3; D possibly corresponds to TRBD2 (7 bases). Germline V gene sequence: CDR1 MDHEN, CDR2 SYDVKM. V lost 6 bases and J lost 2, with 24 bases in between. The CDR3 totals 18 residues. CDR3 DNA: TGTGCCAGCAGCGGAGGGGGGGTGTCGGGCTTAAACACAGATACGCAGTATTTT. This encodes CASSGGGVSGLNTDTQYF.

The chain uses TRBV18 and TRBJ1-1; D unresolved. The germline V gene has CDR1 KGHSH and CDR2 LQKENI. Deletions cut 3 bases from V and 5 bases from J, with 13 bases between. This CDR3 comprises 14 residues. CDR3: CASSPPRETTEAFF. The CDR3 DNA reads TGTGCCAGCTCACCTCCGCGGGAGACGACTGAAGCTTTCTTT.

This rearrangement joins TRBV5-1 to TRBJ1-3; weak D call: TRBD1 (6 bases). Trimming took 0 bases from V and 0 from J, leaving 13 bases between them. The CDR3 runs to 17 residues. In germline, CDR1 is SGHRS, CDR2 YFSETQ. The CDR3 nucleotides are TGCGCCAGCAGCTTGGGTCAGGGGAGTTCCTCTGGAAACACCATATATTTT. This translates into CASSLGQGSSSGNTIYF.

The gene calls are TRBV4-2 and TRBJ2-7, with a weak D call TRBD2 (6 bases). Germline V gene lookup returns CDR1 LGHNA and CDR2 YNFKEQ. This CDR3 is built from 15 residues. V lost 0 bases, J lost 4 bases, and 13 bases lay in between. This CDR3 reads CASSQDSGDLYEQYF. In DNA form, the CDR3 reads TGTGCCAGCAGCCAAGATTCGGGGGACCTTTACGAGCAGTACTTC.

The sample holds one count of this clone. One end of the junction varies from germline; a read error may be responsible. V is TRBV7-3 and J is TRBJ2-1, with a possible D match to TRBD1 (6 bases). Germline CDR1 SGHTA, CDR2 FQGTGA. The CDR3 runs 12 residues. The CDR3 nucleotides are TGTGCCAGCAGCCTAACAAGGGGGGAGCAGTTCTTC. Residues: CASSLTRGEQFF.

The chain joins TRBV9 to TRBJ1-1, with 9 bases matching TRBD1. Germline CDR1 reads SGDLS; CDR2 reads YYNGEE. CDR3 length: 12 amino acids. V dropped 4 bases and J dropped 7; count of bases not matched to a gene: 2. CDR3 loop: CASSRDRDEAFF. The DNA for the CDR3 is TGTGCCAGCAGCCGGGACAGGGATGAAGCTTTCTTT.